The clone carrying this T cell receptor beta chain was seen many times. This entry belongs to a study of T-cell reconstitution after alpha-beta-depleted transplantation in children. Unique molecular identifiers were used to barcode this TCRbeta library. TCRdb redid the calling of the PCR reads with MiXCR, one entry per CDR3 protein. Of about 90,000 distinct CDR3 sequences in the sample, approximately 9.2% were seen once. This TCR derives from a human donor who donated a stem cell graft to a child with congenital amegakaryocytic thrombocytopenia. Sequenced material: PBMCs from the stem cell graft donor, taken from the stem cell graft.

CDR3 residues: CASSLGQGGSPLHF. In nucleotides, the CDR3 is TGTGCCAGCAGTTTAGGACAGGGGGGCTCACCCCTCCACTTT. The chain couples TRBV6-5 to TRBJ1-6, with TRBD1 identical over 10 bases. The germline V gene encodes CDR1 MNHEY and CDR2 SVGAGI. The CDR3 consists of 14 residues. The trim removed 4 bases at V and 10 bases at J, leaving 4 bases unmatched.